Below, 18 T cell receptor beta chains from the same sample are listed, as sequenced in a study of glioma-infiltrating T cells. Amplification of TCR alpha and beta CDR3 regions from RNA used iRepertoire nested multiplex PCR. One entry per CDR3 protein, called by TCRdb with MiXCR from the multiplex PCR reads. Here the sample spans under 150,000 distinct CDR3 sequences, around 42% being singletons. The sequenced sample was glioma tissue, nonneoplastic brain tissue, or PBMCs (not recorded which). All receptors derive from a human donor with low-grade glioma or glioblastoma, undergoing nonglioma brain surgery, or in good health (not recorded which).

The chain carries TRBV20-1 and TRBJ1-1; TRBD1 matches 7 bases. With V trimmed by 1 base and J by 1 base, 6 bases remained unmatched. This CDR3 spans 15 amino acids. CDR1 is DFQATT and CDR2 is SNEGSKA in the germline V gene (reference sequence). CDR3 amino acids: CSARAARGTNTEAFF. The CDR3 DNA is TGCAGTGCTAGAGCCGCCAGGGGGACGAACACTGAAGCTTTCTTT.

The chain links TRBV3-1 to TRBJ1-1; D is unresolved. The CDR3 consists of 13 residues. Germline V CDR1 and CDR2: LGHDT, YNNKEL (reference sequence). Trimming cost V 4 bases and J 5 bases, with 11 bases left between them. CDR3 in DNA: TGTGCCAGCAGCCTCCTGTTTTTAACTGAAGCTTTCTTT. This encodes CASSLLFLTEAFF.

Of note for this clonotype: At one of its ends the junction is not consistent with the germline gene, which may arise from a read error. The V and J genes are TRBV6-1 and TRBJ2-3; D uncertain. This CDR3 region has 15 residues. CDR1 MNHNS and CDR2 SASEGT come from the germline V gene. CDR3 coding DNA: TGTCCCAGCAGCCCACGTCCCCTCTACACAGATACGCAGTATTTT. It specifies CPSSPRPLYTDTQYF.

V and J are TRBV29-1 and TRBJ1-1; possibly TRBD1 for D (6 bases). Looked up from germline, CDR1 is SQVTM and CDR2 is ANQGSEA. The CDR3 has 14 amino acids. The ends were cut back, 4 bases at V and 11 bases at J, with 23 bases in the middle. CDR3 coding DNA: TGCAGCGTTGCCCCCGGGACACCTATCTTAGAGGCTTTCTTT. This gives the protein CSVAPGTPILEAFF.

This rearrangement joins TRBV28 to TRBJ2-3; D may be TRBD1 or TRBD2 (5 bases each). The CDR3 sequence is 14 residues long. Germline lookup yields CDR1 MDHEN and CDR2 SYDVKM. With 7 bases removed from V and 2 bases from J, the gap between germline ends came to 13 bases. The CDR3 DNA reads as TGTGCCAGCAAAGTAGGGACCTTCACAGATACGCAGTATTTT. Translating gives CASKVGTFTDTQYF.

The chain links TRBV19 to TRBJ1-6; D ambiguous. Germline V gives CDR1 LNHDA, CDR2 SQIVND (reference sequence). Trimming stripped 7 bases from V and 7 bases from J, with 11 bases between. This CDR3 has 13 residues. The DNA of the CDR3 is TGTGCCAGTAAGACCCGAGAAAATTCACCCCTCCACTTT. It translates to CASKTRENSPLHF.

This clonotype was observed a few times. J is TRBJ2-3 and V is TRBV28; D is perhaps TRBD2 (5 bases). The ends were cut back, 5 bases at V and 1 base at J, with 10 bases in the middle. This CDR3 has 14 amino acids. CDR1 is MDHEN and CDR2 is SYDVKM in the germline V gene. The CDR3 nucleotides read TGTGCCAGCAGTCGGACTCCTCGCACAGATACGCAGTATTTT. Translation gives CASSRTPRTDTQYF.

CDR3 sequence reads: CASRPDVDNEQFF. The CDR3 DNA reads TGCGCCAGCAGGCCCGACGTGGACAATGAGCAGTTCTTC. The rearrangement uses TRBV5-1 and TRBJ2-1; D is unresolved. Germline V gene lookup returns CDR1 SGHRS and CDR2 YFSETQ. The V and J ends lost 5 bases and 5 bases respectively, with 11 bases between them. The CDR3 extends over 13 amino acids.

The V and J genes are TRBV7-2 and TRBJ2-5; weak D call: TRBD2 (6 bases). The CDR3 consists of 13 residues. The V and J ends lost 5 bases and 4 bases respectively, with 11 bases between them. Germline V lookup: CDR1 SGHTA, CDR2 FQGNSA. CDR3 residues: CASSRGIGETQYF. DNA of the CDR3: TGTGCCAGCAGCCGCGGGATTGGAGAGACCCAGTACTTC.

This clonotype has a handful of counts. V is TRBV27 and J is TRBJ2-7; 7 bases line up with TRBD2. Trimming removed 6 bases from V and 1 base from J; junction bases left unmatched: 9. Germline V gene data show CDR1 as MNHEY and CDR2 as SMNVEV (reference sequence). CDR3 length equals 15 residues. The CDR3 reads CASSQLAPSSYEQYF. As DNA, the CDR3 is TGTGCCAGCAGCCAACTAGCGCCAAGTTCCTACGAGCAGTACTTC.

The gene calls are TRBV28 and TRBJ1-2; 9 bases line up with TRBD1. The CDR3 has 16 residues. Germline lookup yields CDR1 MDHEN and CDR2 SYDVKM. Trimming at V came to 3 bases and at J to 4 bases, leaving 9 bases not matched to a gene. The CDR3 spells CASSFFDRGTPYGYTF. The CDR3 nucleotides read TGTGCCAGCAGTTTCTTCGACAGGGGGACTCCCTATGGCTACACCTTC.

The chain has TRBV6-2 or TRBV6-3 and TRBJ2-3; 7 nucleotides align to TRBD2. V lost 9 bases to trimming and J lost 12 bases; unmatched junction nucleotides: 12. The length of the CDR3 is 12 residues. CDR1 is MNHEY and CDR2 is SVGEGT in the germline V gene. CDR3 sequence reads: CARSTSGMNQYF. CDR3 DNA sequence: TGTGCCAGAAGCACAAGCGGGATGAATCAGTATTTT.

As to this clonotype: The junction does not match germline at one end; this may be a read error. The genes are TRBV6-1 and TRBJ2-3, with 7 nucleotides matching TRBD1. Germline-derived CDR1 and CDR2 are MNHNS and SASEGT. This CDR3 region has 14 residues. Here the CDR3 reads CASSEGDSTDTEYF. The CDR3 nucleotides read TGTGCCAGCAGTGAGGGGGACAGCACAGATACGGAGTATTTT.

A few counts support this clonotype. This chain links TRBV5-8 with TRBJ2-5; the match to TRBD1 covers 9 bases. In germline, CDR1 is SGHTS, CDR2 YDEGEE. Trimming removed 0 bases from V and 5 bases from J; junction bases left unmatched: 2. The CDR3 spans 14 residues. CDR3 region: CASSLGQGDETQYF. CDR3 DNA: TGTGCCAGCAGCTTGGGACAGGGGGATGAGACCCAGTACTTC.

In its sample, this clonotype was seen many times. J is TRBJ2-5 and V is TRBV7-2; D is uncertain. V lost 2 bases and J lost 5, with 9 bases in between. CDR3 size: 13 residues. CDR1 is SGHTA and CDR2 is FQGNSA in the germline V gene. The CDR3 loop is CASSLNPRETQYF. The CDR3 region has the DNA TGTGCCAGCAGCTTAAATCCCCGTGAGACCCAGTACTTC. The full variable domain, completed using reference TRBV7-2 and TRBJ2-5, is GAGVSQSPSNKVTEKGKDVELRCDPISGHTALYWYRQSLGQGLEFLIYFQGNSAPDKSGLPSDRFSAERTGGSVSTLTIQRTQQEDSAVYLCASSLNPRETQYFGPGTRLLVL.

This chain links TRBV20-1 with TRBJ1-1, with D maybe TRBD1 (5 bases). Looked up from germline, CDR1 is DFQATT and CDR2 is SNEGSKA (reference sequence). V lost 6 bases to trimming and J lost 7 bases, with 9 bases between them. This CDR3 is 10 amino acids long. The CDR3 region has the DNA TGCAGTGCCTGGGGGGGTGAAGCTTTCTTT. Residues: CSAWGGEAFF.

The chain employs TRBV28 and TRBJ2-7; 7 bases are shared with TRBD1. This CDR3 is 14 amino acids long. Germline CDR1 reads MDHEN; CDR2 reads SYDVKM. Trimming took 6 bases from V and 7 from J; bases not matched to a gene: 12. The CDR3: CASRTGTATKEQYF. The DNA of the CDR3 is TGTGCCAGCAGGACCGGGACAGCTACGAAAGAGCAGTACTTC. The full variable domain, its missing parts supplied by reference TRBV28 and TRBJ2-7, is DVKVTQSSRYLVKRTGEKVFLECVQDMDHENMFWYRQDPGLGLRLIYFSYDVKMKEKGDIPEGYSVSREKKERFSLILESASTNQTSMYLCASRTGTATKEQYFGPGTRLTVT.

The chain is built from TRBV6-2 or TRBV6-3 and TRBJ2-1; 9 nucleotides match TRBD2. The J segment lost 6 bases and the V segment lost 5 bases, leaving 11 bases of the junction unmatched. Per the germline V gene, CDR1 is MNHEY and CDR2 is SVGEGT. This CDR3 contains 16 residues. The CDR3 coding sequence is TGTGCCAGCAGTCAACCCCCAGCGGGGGGTGGCAATGAGCAGTTCTTC. Its protein is CASSQPPAGGGNEQFF.